This TCR beta chain was obtained from a study of CD8+ T cells in alopecia areata. Once RNA had been extracted, it was reverse transcribed into cDNA to act as the sequencing template. TCRdb's copy holds only in-frame clones and misses some; the assay was immunoSEQ multiplex PCR. Altogether some 80,000 clones are present, around two thirds being singletons, with the ten largest covering 20% to 25%. Treatment described: oral pan-JAK inhibitor, 5-10 mg twice daily. The sample in question was CD8+ T cells sorted from blood, obtained at week 24, from a patient treated with tofacitinib. The receptor was derived from a human donor with alopecia areata.

In DNA, the CDR3 is TGTGCCAGTAGTAGGACGACAGGGTTGGAGACCCAGTACTTC. This encodes CASSRTTGLETQYF. This rearrangement joins TRBV19 to TRBJ2-5; 7 nucleotides match TRBD1. The CDR3 covers 14 residues. Germline CDR1 LNHDA, CDR2 SQIVND (reference sequence). The junction had 7 bases not matched to a gene; V was cut back by 4 bases and J by 5 bases.